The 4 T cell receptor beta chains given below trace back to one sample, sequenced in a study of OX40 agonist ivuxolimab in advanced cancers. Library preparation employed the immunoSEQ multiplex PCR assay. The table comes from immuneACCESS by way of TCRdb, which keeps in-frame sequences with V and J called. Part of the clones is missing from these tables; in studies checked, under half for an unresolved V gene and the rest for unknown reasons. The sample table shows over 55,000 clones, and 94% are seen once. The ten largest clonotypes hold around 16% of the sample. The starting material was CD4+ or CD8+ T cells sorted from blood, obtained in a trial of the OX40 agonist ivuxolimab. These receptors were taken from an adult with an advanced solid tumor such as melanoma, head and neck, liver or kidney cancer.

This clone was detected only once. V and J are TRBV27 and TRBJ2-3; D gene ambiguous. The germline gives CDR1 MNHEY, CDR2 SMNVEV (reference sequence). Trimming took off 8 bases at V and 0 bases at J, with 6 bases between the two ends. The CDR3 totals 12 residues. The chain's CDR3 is CASGTSTDTQYF. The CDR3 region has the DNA TGTGCCAGCGGAACTAGCACAGATACGCAGTATTTT.

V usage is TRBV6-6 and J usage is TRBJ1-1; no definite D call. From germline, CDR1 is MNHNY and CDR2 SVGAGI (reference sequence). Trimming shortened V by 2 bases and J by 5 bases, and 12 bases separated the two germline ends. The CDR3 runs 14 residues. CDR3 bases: TGTGCCAGCAGTTACGGATCCCGTGGGACTGAAGCTTTCTTT. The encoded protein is CASSYGSRGTEAFF.

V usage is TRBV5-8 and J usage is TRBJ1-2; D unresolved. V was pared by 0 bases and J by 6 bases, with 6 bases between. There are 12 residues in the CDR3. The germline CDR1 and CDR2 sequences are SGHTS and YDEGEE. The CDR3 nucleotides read TGTGCCAGCAGCTTGGGGCTCCATGGCTACACCTTC. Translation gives CASSLGLHGYTF. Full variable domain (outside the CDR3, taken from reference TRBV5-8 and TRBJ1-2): EAGVTQSPTHLIKTRGQQATLRCSPISGHTSVYWYQQALGLGLQFLLWYDEGEERNRGNFPPRFSGRQFPNYSSELNVNALELEDSALYLCASSLGLHGYTFGSGTRLTVV.

The CDR3 loop is CSADEQYF. In DNA, the CDR3 is TGCAGTGCAGACGAGCAGTACTTC. J is TRBJ2-7 and V is TRBV20-1; D is unclear. Trimming removed 6 bases at V and 5 bases at J, with 2 bases between. Per the germline V gene, CDR1 is DFQATT and CDR2 is SNEGSKA (reference sequence). The CDR3 sequence is 8 residues long.